This is a list of T cell receptor beta chains from one sample in a study of identical twins. TCRdb recomputed calls from the 5' RACE reads with MiXCR, one row per CDR3 protein. Altogether around 690,000 distinct CDR3 sequences are present, 21% being singletons, with the ten largest covering 4% to 5.5%. These data were also filed under a second study, of T cells expressing NK-cell markers.

Sample: PBMCs. The receptor source for this set is a woman between 18 and 30 years old in good health. The CDR3 runs from the conserved cysteine through the conserved F or W. D genes are given only for firm matches. Where a row states a size, it is once, few, many or the class of an expanded clone; other rows omit it.

d_gene: .
j_gene: TRBJ1-5
abundance: many
v_gene: TRBV5-1
CDR3nt: TGCGCCAGCAGCTTGGGGCAGTTCAATCAGCCCCAGCATTTT
CDR3aa: CASSLGQFNQPQHF

d_gene: .
j_gene: TRBJ2-7
abundance: few
v_gene: TRBV20-1
CDR3nt: TGCAGTGCTAGAGGACTTTCCTACGAGCAGTACTTC
CDR3aa: CSARGLSYEQYF

d_gene: TRBD2
j_gene: TRBJ2-1
abundance: many
v_gene: TRBV6-2/TRBV6-3
CDR3nt: TGTGCCAGCCTCCTTACGGGAGGGCACCACAATGAGCAGTTCTTC
CDR3aa: CASLLTGGHHNEQFF

d_gene: .
j_gene: TRBJ2-7
abundance: .
v_gene: TRBV20-1
CDR3nt: TGCAGTGCTAGATCGGGTCCTCCTACCTACGAGCAGTACTTC
CDR3aa: CSARSGPPTYEQYF

d_gene: TRBD2
j_gene: TRBJ2-1
abundance: few
v_gene: TRBV5-5
CDR3nt: TGTGCCAGCAGCTTGATACTAGCGGGAGCCGAGCAGTTCTTC
CDR3aa: CASSLILAGAEQFF

d_gene: .
j_gene: TRBJ2-1
abundance: .
v_gene: TRBV20-1
CDR3nt: TGCAGTGCTAGAGATATAAGGACTGTGAATGAGCAGTTCTTC
CDR3aa: CSARDIRTVNEQFF

d_gene: TRBD2
j_gene: TRBJ2-1
abundance: few
v_gene: TRBV4-1
CDR3nt: TGCGCCAGCAGCCAAGAACCGACTAGCGGGAATGAGCAGTTCTTC
CDR3aa: CASSQEPTSGNEQFF

d_gene: .
j_gene: TRBJ2-5
abundance: .
v_gene: TRBV20-1
CDR3nt: TGCAGTGCTAGCGGGGCTGGGGAGACCCAGTACTTC
CDR3aa: CSASGAGETQYF

d_gene: TRBD2
j_gene: TRBJ2-1
abundance: few
v_gene: TRBV18
CDR3nt: TGTGCCAGCTCTATGACTAGCGGGTACAATGAGCAGTTCTTC
CDR3aa: CASSMTSGYNEQFF

d_gene: TRBD1
j_gene: TRBJ2-3
abundance: many
v_gene: TRBV5-1
CDR3nt: TGCGCCAGCAGCTTGGCACAGGGGGGCGCAGATACGCAGTATTTT
CDR3aa: CASSLAQGGADTQYF

d_gene: TRBD1
j_gene: TRBJ1-1
abundance: .
v_gene: TRBV6-1
CDR3nt: TGTGCCAGCAGTGACCAGGACAGGGCAGCTGAAGCTTTCTTT
CDR3aa: CASSDQDRAAEAFF

d_gene: .
j_gene: TRBJ1-3
abundance: .
v_gene: TRBV10-2
CDR3nt: TGCGCCAGCAGGGGATCCGGGACAACGTTTTCTGGAAACACCATATATTTT
CDR3aa: CASRGSGTTFSGNTIYF

d_gene: TRBD2
j_gene: TRBJ2-7
abundance: few
v_gene: TRBV4-2
CDR3nt: TGTGCCAGCAGCCGGCCTTCGCGGGGGGGCAACTCCTACGAGCAGTACTTC
CDR3aa: CASSRPSRGGNSYEQYF

d_gene: .
j_gene: TRBJ2-2
abundance: .
v_gene: TRBV6-2/TRBV6-3
CDR3nt: TGTGCCAGCAGTTCTCACCGTGGAGGGGGACCCTTAGCGCCGTTCACCGGGGAGCTGTTTTTT
CDR3aa: CASSSHRGGGPLAPFTGELFF

d_gene: .
j_gene: TRBJ2-1
abundance: .
v_gene: TRBV7-2
CDR3nt: TGTGCCAGCAGCTTAACGTTGGGCCTTGAGCAGTTCTTC
CDR3aa: CASSLTLGLEQFF

d_gene: TRBD2
j_gene: TRBJ2-7
abundance: many
v_gene: TRBV10-1
CDR3nt: TGCGCCAGCAGCGGCGGGGGTTACGAGCAGTACTTC
CDR3aa: CASSGGGYEQYF

d_gene: .
j_gene: TRBJ2-1
abundance: many
v_gene: TRBV12-3/TRBV12-4
CDR3nt: TGTGCCAGCACTGAGGAAAGCGGTCGCTACAATGAGCAGTTCTTC
CDR3aa: CASTEESGRYNEQFF

d_gene: .
j_gene: TRBJ2-1
abundance: few
v_gene: TRBV20-1
CDR3nt: TGCAGTGCTAGATGGCCGAACTCCTACAATGAGCAGTTCTTC
CDR3aa: CSARWPNSYNEQFF

d_gene: TRBD1
j_gene: TRBJ1-1
abundance: .
v_gene: TRBV18
CDR3nt: TGTGCCAGCTCGCGAAGTCCGGGACAGGGGACTGAAGCTTTCTTT
CDR3aa: CASSRSPGQGTEAFF

d_gene: .
j_gene: TRBJ2-7
abundance: few
v_gene: TRBV10-3
CDR3nt: TGTGCCATCAGTGAGTCTACCACCTACGAGCAGTACTTC
CDR3aa: CAISESTTYEQYF

d_gene: .
j_gene: TRBJ2-7
abundance: .
v_gene: TRBV7-8
CDR3nt: TGTGCCAGCAGCCAGGGGCCGTTTGCCTACGAGCAGTACTTC
CDR3aa: CASSQGPFAYEQYF

d_gene: .
j_gene: TRBJ2-1
abundance: many
v_gene: TRBV4-3
CDR3nt: TGCGCCAGCAGCCAAGGTAGCGGCAATGAGCAGTTCTTC
CDR3aa: CASSQGSGNEQFF

d_gene: .
j_gene: TRBJ2-1
abundance: .
v_gene: TRBV6-5
CDR3nt: TGTGCCAGCAGTTACTCCGCAAGCGGTTTGCCTGAGCAGTTCTTC
CDR3aa: CASSYSASGLPEQFF

d_gene: .
j_gene: TRBJ2-3
abundance: many
v_gene: TRBV12-3/TRBV12-4
CDR3nt: TGTGCCAGCAGCTTATTAGATACGCAGTATTTT
CDR3aa: CASSLLDTQYF

d_gene: .
j_gene: TRBJ2-2
abundance: .
v_gene: TRBV12-3/TRBV12-4
CDR3nt: TGTGCCAGCATAGGAGACACCGGGGAGCTGTTTTTT
CDR3aa: CASIGDTGELFF

d_gene: .
j_gene: TRBJ2-5
abundance: once
v_gene: TRBV2
CDR3nt: TGTGCCAGCAGTGAATTTGGTGGGGAGACCCAGTACTTC
CDR3aa: CASSEFGGETQYF

d_gene: .
j_gene: TRBJ2-3
abundance: few
v_gene: TRBV5-1
CDR3nt: TGCGCCAGCAACTCCGGGACAGATACGCAGTATTTT
CDR3aa: CASNSGTDTQYF

d_gene: .
j_gene: TRBJ2-3
abundance: .
v_gene: TRBV6-1
CDR3nt: TGTGCCAGCAGGGGGCTAATCAGCACAGATACGCAGTATTTT
CDR3aa: CASRGLISTDTQYF

d_gene: .
j_gene: TRBJ1-1
abundance: .
v_gene: TRBV2
CDR3nt: TGTGCCAGCAGTGTCACGGGACAGAACACTGAAGCTTTCTTT
CDR3aa: CASSVTGQNTEAFF

d_gene: .
j_gene: TRBJ2-7
abundance: few
v_gene: TRBV6-1
CDR3nt: TGTGCCAGCACCCCCAAAGGGAGACACGAGCAGTACTTC
CDR3aa: CASTPKGRHEQYF

d_gene: TRBD1
j_gene: TRBJ1-1
abundance: .
v_gene: TRBV18
CDR3nt: TGTGCCAGCTCACTCTGGACAGGGGCGCCAAACACTGAAGCTTTCTTT
CDR3aa: CASSLWTGAPNTEAFF

d_gene: TRBD2
j_gene: TRBJ2-1
abundance: few
v_gene: TRBV15
CDR3nt: TGTGCCACCAAGTCGGGACTAGCGGACAATGAGCAGTTCTTC
CDR3aa: CATKSGLADNEQFF

d_gene: TRBD2
j_gene: TRBJ2-1
abundance: .
v_gene: TRBV15
CDR3nt: TGTGCCACCAGCAGCGTCGGGACTAGCTTTATATATGAGCAGTTCTTC
CDR3aa: CATSSVGTSFIYEQFF

d_gene: TRBD1
j_gene: TRBJ2-7
abundance: few
v_gene: TRBV12-3/TRBV12-4
CDR3nt: TGTGCCAGCAGTTTCAAACGGACAGGGTACTACGAGCAGTACTTC
CDR3aa: CASSFKRTGYYEQYF

d_gene: TRBD2
j_gene: TRBJ2-3
abundance: few
v_gene: TRBV6-5
CDR3nt: TGTGCCAGCGTTGGGACTAGCGGCTCAGATACGCAGTATTTT
CDR3aa: CASVGTSGSDTQYF

d_gene: .
j_gene: TRBJ2-1
abundance: few
v_gene: TRBV7-2
CDR3nt: TGTGCCAGCAGCTTAGATCTAGGACGGGGGTTCTTC
CDR3aa: CASSLDLGRGFF

d_gene: .
j_gene: TRBJ2-5
abundance: .
v_gene: TRBV7-2
CDR3nt: TGTGTCAGCAGCTTAGCTGAGACCCAGTACTTC
CDR3aa: CVSSLAETQYF

d_gene: TRBD2
j_gene: TRBJ2-1
abundance: few
v_gene: TRBV7-8
CDR3nt: TGTGCCAGCAGCGGGGCTAGCGGGGGGAACGGATTAGTCAATGAGCAGTTCTTC
CDR3aa: CASSGASGGNGLVNEQFF

d_gene: TRBD1
j_gene: TRBJ2-2
abundance: .
v_gene: TRBV27
CDR3nt: TGTGCCAGCAGTTTTTTAGGGGGCTCGGGGACCGGGGAGCTGTTTTTT
CDR3aa: CASSFLGGSGTGELFF

d_gene: .
j_gene: TRBJ2-5
abundance: .
v_gene: TRBV5-5
CDR3nt: TGTGCCAGCAGCTTGGCCTTAGAGAGTCAAGAGACCCAGTACTTC
CDR3aa: CASSLALESQETQYF

d_gene: .
j_gene: TRBJ2-5
abundance: few
v_gene: TRBV5-1
CDR3nt: TGCGCCAGCAGCTTGGATTCTACCGGAGAGACCCAGTACTTC
CDR3aa: CASSLDSTGETQYF

d_gene: TRBD2
j_gene: TRBJ2-1
abundance: .
v_gene: TRBV11-2
CDR3nt: TGTGCCAGCAGCCAAGGCGGGAGGACTAGCGGGAGATTGAATGAGCAGTTCTTC
CDR3aa: CASSQGGRTSGRLNEQFF

d_gene: .
j_gene: TRBJ2-2
abundance: .
v_gene: TRBV18
CDR3nt: TGTGCCAGCTCACTTCGGTTCACCGGGGAGCTGTTTTTT
CDR3aa: CASSLRFTGELFF

d_gene: TRBD2
j_gene: TRBJ2-3
abundance: .
v_gene: TRBV11-1
CDR3nt: TGTGCCAGCAGCTTAGCCCAGCGGGGGGCCTTCAGCACAGATACGCAGTATTTT
CDR3aa: CASSLAQRGAFSTDTQYF